This is a list of T cell receptor beta chains from one sample in a study of blood T cell repertoires in COVID-19. Clones were read by immunoSEQ multiplex PCR, and TCRdb kept only the in-frame ones, dropping some. The data hold 120,000 or so clones, with around nine tenths observed a single time. Material: peripheral blood. All receptors come from a woman in her forties or fifties with acute or convalescent COVID-19. Both conserved end residues are part of each CDR3. Fields, in order: D gene, J gene, V gene, clone size, CDR3 protein, CDR3 DNA. The D gene is left open where the match is weak. Clone size is given for some rows only: seen once, a few or many times, or a class if the clone is expanded.

d_call: -; j_call: TRBJ2-2; v_call: TRBV6-5; clone_size: -; cdr3_aa: CASRPTTNTGELFF; cdr3_nt: TGTGCCAGCAGGCCGACAACGAACACCGGGGAGCTGTTTTTT
d_call: TRBD1; j_call: TRBJ2-7; v_call: TRBV5-1; clone_size: -; cdr3_aa: CASSVTGGLSSYEQYF; cdr3_nt: TGCGCCAGCAGCGTGACAGGGGGCCTTAGCTCCTACGAGCAGTACTTC
d_call: TRBD2; j_call: TRBJ2-3; v_call: TRBV28; clone_size: -; cdr3_aa: CASTSGNFGRANTDTQYF; cdr3_nt: TGTGCCAGCACCAGCGGAAATTTCGGGAGGGCCAACACAGATACGCAGTATTTT
d_call: -; j_call: TRBJ1-1; v_call: TRBV11-2; clone_size: -; cdr3_aa: CASSPRTANLGTEAFF; cdr3_nt: TGTGCCAGCAGCCCCCGGACAGCGAACCTTGGAACTGAAGCTTTCTTT
d_call: TRBD1; j_call: TRBJ2-5; v_call: TRBV2; clone_size: few; cdr3_aa: CASTEVKGGETQYF; cdr3_nt: TGTGCCAGCACTGAGGTGAAAGGGGGCGAGACCCAGTACTTC
d_call: -; j_call: TRBJ2-1; v_call: TRBV9; clone_size: few; cdr3_aa: CASSVDLVNEQFF; cdr3_nt: TGTGCCAGCAGCGTAGATTTAGTGAATGAGCAGTTCTTC
d_call: TRBD2; j_call: TRBJ2-7; v_call: TRBV5-6; clone_size: once; cdr3_aa: CASSFAGLADSYEQYF; cdr3_nt: TGTGCCAGCAGCTTCGCCGGACTAGCGGATTCCTACGAGCAGTACTTC
d_call: -; j_call: TRBJ2-5; v_call: TRBV29-1; clone_size: -; cdr3_aa: CSVEDLGSVQETQYF; cdr3_nt: TGCAGCGTTGAAGATCTGGGCAGTGTTCAAGAGACCCAGTACTTC
d_call: -; j_call: TRBJ1-5; v_call: TRBV6-5; clone_size: -; cdr3_aa: CASSTGTRPNQPQHF; cdr3_nt: TGTGCCAGCAGCACCGGGACACGGCCCAATCAGCCCCAGCATTTT
d_call: -; j_call: TRBJ2-5; v_call: TRBV6-5; clone_size: -; cdr3_aa: CASIPPPGTQYF; cdr3_nt: TGTGCCAGCATCCCCCCCCCGGGGACCCAGTACTTC
d_call: -; j_call: TRBJ1-2; v_call: TRBV7-8; clone_size: -; cdr3_aa: CASSLAAGGNYGYTF; cdr3_nt: TGTGCCAGCAGCTTAGCCGCCGGGGGTAACTATGGCTACACCTTC